This T cell receptor beta chain is from a study of cytomegalovirus exposure and HLA in healthy donors. Study-level points and caveats: A reported reduction in N-insertions relative to the approximately 640-donor mean was seen in an Asian-associated ancestry cluster in a later analysis.

This clone was counted a few times. Its antigen is not known. 13 Jbeta primers and 60 Vbeta primers were used for the PCR. TCRdb's table, derived via immunoSEQ multiplex PCR, lists solely in-frame clones and lacks some. The repertoire holds around 140,000 clones, 78% seen once, with 5.5% to 7% in the top ten. The germline gives CDR1 KGHSH, CDR2 LQKENI. The CDR3 loop spans 15 amino acids. V was cut by 4 bases and J by 0 bases, with 10 bases left in between. The J gene is TRBJ2-1, the V gene TRBV18; D ambiguous. The sample taken for sequencing was PBMCs. This TCR derives from a woman between 40 and 55 years old in good health and CMV-seropositive. CDR3 region: CASSLEQPSYNEQFF. The CDR3 bases are TGTGCCAGCTCACTCGAGCAACCCTCCTACAATGAGCAGTTCTTC.